This TCR beta chain was recorded in a study of cytomegalovirus exposure and HLA in healthy donors (dated by TCRdb to the late 2010s). For the study in its entirety: An earlier analysis of some 500 of the donors reported 250 to 350 Gb of sequence data and 100 million to 130 million unique TCR beta sequences from 150 million to 200 million T cells. An early release that covered about 600 HLA-typed donors contained approximately 320 gigabases of sequencing data and around 80 million unique TCR sequences. Of the roughly 410 genotyped donors, less than 85% were placed in the genetic ancestry cluster associated with self-reported Caucasian donors. The aim of the study was to test whether cataloging public T cell receptors could identify signatures of past pathogen exposure. The T cell repertoires of about 700 subjects were profiled by immunosequencing and related to cytomegalovirus serostatus. Besides the first cohort of around 670 subjects, a separate validation cohort made up of over 100 different subjects was used. To predict cytomegalovirus infection status, the study brought together high-throughput TCR immunosequencing, statistical association of individual TCRs with disease status, and machine learning. A later analysis re-examined previously published TCR beta repertoires from over 500 donors and added high-resolution HLA genotyping to investigate patterns of TCR occurrence. Rather than drawing on any new phenotypic data, the later analysis identified candidate immune exposures from TCR beta sequences and the way those sequences occurred across donors. An earlier analysis of around 580 of the donors used high-throughput TCR beta sequencing to judge whether each TCR beta V gene segment behaved as functional or pseudogenic. Alongside the repertoire data, information on donor age, sex, ethnicity and CMV serostatus was compiled. Genome-wide SNP genotypes for about three fifths of the 666 donors were used in a later genetic analysis, which treated that subset as a discovery cohort. All discovery cohort repertoires had been generated on a single sequencing platform. Class I and class II HLA loci were covered by the typing at four-digit resolution. Typing coverage varied by locus: roughly 629-640 donors for A, B, C, DRB1 and DQB1; approximately 520 for DQA1; about 570 for DPA1; approximately 450 for DPB1. Several DR-DQ haplotypes were handled as single units for association and clustering, since linkage in the cohort was strong. Among some 400 genotyped donors of the cohort, an average of roughly 230,000 unique TCR beta nucleotide sequences was sequenced per donor, of which 15% to 20% were non-productive.

In total, 500 to 700 healthy bone marrow donors made up the cohort. At the time of sampling, every cohort member was nominally healthy, though immune exposures that went unrecorded were likely present. The donor was CMV seronegative and was included in the group of 352 seronegative cohort members. A peripheral blood sample was provided by each donor, and peripheral blood mononuclear cells were used for TCR beta sequencing. Genomic DNA extraction from the blood cell samples was performed with the Qiagen DNeasy Blood Extraction Kit. This clone showed up just a few times. Its antigen is unknown. Base qualities were left out, and no much larger clone turns up one base away. What the authors observed across the whole study: Specific HLA alleles were associated with 15,000 to 20,000 TCR beta sequences at a false discovery rate of 0.05 in a later analysis. The presence/absence analyses assumed that sequencing depth was roughly uniform across donors, and that assumption may not be true. In a later genetic analysis, a missense DCLRE1C variant was associated with V-gene and J-gene trimming of TCR beta chains, and the association was replicated in an independent cohort. In the study, approximately 160 TCR beta chains were listed as associated with cytomegalovirus. Across donors, most TCR sequences were observed very rarely, whereas some public TCRs were present in many individuals. The cohort was sequenced for TCR beta chains only, and without alpha or paired-chain data the features that could be detected were limited. According to a later analysis, TCR association rates differed among HLA loci, with DRB1 alleles showing the most associated TCRs and HLA-C alleles showing the fewest. In a later genetic analysis, fewer N-insertions in productive TCRs were reported among donors in an Asian-associated ancestry cluster than the roughly 640-donor mean. Most CMV-associated TCR beta chains appeared to be HLA-restricted in a later analysis, and the HLA associations seemed to be driven largely by CMV exposure. In a later analysis, several top co-occurrence clusters were reported to appear linked to parvovirus B19, influenza, CMV and Epstein-Barr virus. Because HLA typing was unavailable for some donors at each locus, only the typed subset was used in association tests. Strong co-occurrence of HLA alleles, especially DR and DQ, made assigning TCR associations to individual alleles difficult. Approximately 18 rarely observed V segments, including chromosome 9 orphons, were excluded from the earlier analysis of approximately 500 of the donors because counts were too low. A group of highly shared sequence variants was considered likely to be a technical artifact of the sequencing pipeline. For the cohort, immune exposure information was limited to CMV serostatus. A later analysis found that HLA-associated TCR beta chains were more clonally expanded and had lower generation probabilities than equally common non-associated chains. A further reported finding was that TCR beta sequences accurately predicted the HLA-A and HLA-B alleles for most subjects in the first cohort. A few of the identified cytomegalovirus-associated TCR beta chains were confirmed in vitro to be specific for cytomegalovirus antigens. Broadly in line with IMGT annotations, most TCR beta V segments showed up in productive rearrangements about 87% or about 30% of the time in an earlier analysis of about 500 of the donors. The classifier was reported to diagnose cytomegalovirus status with high specificity and sensitivity in both the original and validation cohorts. Correlated functional status among segregating V segments might reflect linkage disequilibrium, but an unknown experimental factor could not be ruled out. It was suggested by the authors that the approach could potentially be generalized to other disease states and immunological phenotypes.

Preparation of the library involved the immunoSEQ multiplex PCR assay. For the multiplex PCR, a mixture combining 60 forward primers for TCR Vbeta segments and 13 reverse primers for TCR Jbeta segments was used. Amplification of the CDR3 region of rearranged TCR beta genes was performed with a multiplex PCR assay on genomic DNA. On the Illumina HiSeq System, the amplified TCR beta libraries were sequenced as 87-base-pair reads. Processing in the source paper ran as follows. In a later analysis, tens of millions of unique TCR beta chains were counted across the approximately 670 repertoires, and approximately 11 million of these chains were shared by at least two donors. A nearest-neighbor algorithm error-corrected the raw reads and collapsed the reads into unique sequences, merging closely related sequences to remove PCR and sequencing errors. Alignment of CDR3 sequences to IMGT reference sequences was used to assign V, D and J gene segments. For a sequence to be retained, a match of at least six nucleotides was required to both a V gene segment and a J gene segment. A rearrangement was called productive if the CDR3 had no stop codons and remained in frame with V and J, and every other rearrangement was called non-productive. Following IMGT convention, CDR3 was defined as the stretch from the second conserved V-encoded cysteine to the conserved J-encoded phenylalanine. Sequences without an unambiguous match to a single V gene segment were excluded from the earlier analysis of almost 600 of the donors. An earlier analysis of about 600 of the donors called V segments functional above 56.7% productive rearrangements and segregating when the between-donor standard deviation exceeded 5%. A statistical classification framework was built for diagnosing cytomegalovirus status from the catalog of TCR beta chain sequences. V and J gene assignment, in a later analysis, came from comparing TCR nucleotide sequences with IMGT/GENE-DB human TR gene sequences. A later analysis assigned CDR3 sequences and most-parsimonious VDJ recombination scenarios with the TCRdist pipeline. A later analysis defined each TCR beta chain by its CDR3 amino acid sequence plus V-gene family, and excluded reads lacking a unique V-gene family. To address suspected cross-contamination and a sequencing artifact, a later analysis removed a few hundred highly shared, low-generation-probability nucleotide sequences. For each public chain, a later analysis derived a clonal expansion index from normalized ranks of inferred template counts within each repertoire. In a later analysis, generation probabilities were computed using a VDJ recombination model fitted to out-of-frame rearrangements, and the results were checked against IGoR. Hypergeometric tests were used in a later analysis to score TCR-TCR, TCR-HLA and TCR-CMV co-occurrence, with a repertoire-size bias correction applied to the TCR pairs. To estimate false discovery rates, a later analysis permuted the HLA or CMV assignments 20 times. A later analysis grouped co-occurring TCRs with DBSCAN, adding TCRdist sequence similarity when clustering within HLA-allele-positive subsets. Repertoires with fewer than 30,000 or more than 120,000 public chains were left out of co-occurrence clustering, as were about 5 repertoires with anomalous nucleotide sharing. In its TCRdb copy, this immuneACCESS table keeps in-frame sequences only and misses some clones. Where compared with another copy, unresolved V genes explain less than half of these, and the others have no known cause. D and trimming were read from the DNA, whereas the V and J calls and clone size are those reported in that table. This sample has around 110,000 clones in its table, and more than 60% of those were observed once. Clones ranked in the top ten supply over 2% of the sample.

Input material: PBMCs. The clonotype originates from a man aged 40-55 years in good health and CMV-seronegative.

The CDR3 region has the sequence CASSAGTAKGEQYF. The sequenced DNA: TGTGCCAGCAGCGCCGGGACAGCTAAAGGTGAGCAGTACTTC. Rearrangement joined TRBV9 to TRBJ2-7, with TRBD1 matching 7 junction bases. The CDR3 runs 14 amino acids, cysteine and phenylalanine included. Only the CDR3 DNA is retained, 42 bases long and in frame from the first base. Sequences SGDLS (CDR1) and YYNGEE (CDR2) are obtained from the germline V gene. Ends trimmed: V by 3 bases, J by 7 bases; bases unmatched to a gene: 10.